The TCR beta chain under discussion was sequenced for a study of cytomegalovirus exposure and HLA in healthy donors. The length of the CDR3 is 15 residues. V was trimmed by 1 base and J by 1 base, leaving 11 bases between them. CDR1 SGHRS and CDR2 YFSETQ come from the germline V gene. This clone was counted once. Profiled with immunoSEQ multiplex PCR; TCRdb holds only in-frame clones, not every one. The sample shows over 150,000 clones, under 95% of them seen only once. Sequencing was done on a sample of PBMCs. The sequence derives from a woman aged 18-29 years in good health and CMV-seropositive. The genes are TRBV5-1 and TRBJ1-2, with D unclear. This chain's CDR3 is CASSLFGEVNYGYTF. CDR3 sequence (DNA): TGCGCCAGCAGCTTGTTCGGGGAGGTTAACTATGGCTACACCTTC.